The present TCR beta chain was sequenced within a study of T cell therapy after organ transplantation. The study's findings and limits: In nonresponders, reduced coverage from low CD8+ yield may limit detected expansions. Nonresponder repertoires showed strong pretherapy expansions, barely changing post-therapy.

The table came from immunoSEQ multiplex PCR; TCRdb's copy has only in-frame clones and leaves some out. The table has about 50,000 clones, 94% seen once; the top ten hold roughly 3%. V lost 8 bases, J lost 6 bases, and 13 bases lay in between. This CDR3 has 12 amino acids. Germline V gene sequence: CDR1 LNHDA, CDR2 SQIVND (reference sequence). A word on this clone: What it recognizes is unknown.

The V call is TRBV19, the J call TRBJ1-1; unclear D gene. This receptor was taken from a human patient who had received a solid organ transplant and had CMV disease. Sequencing was performed on CD8+ T cells from blood, taken before autologous CMV-specific T cell therapy. CDR3 DNA sequence: TGTGCCAGTGAAGGGAGGGTGGCTGAAGCTTTCTTT. Amino acids: CASEGRVAEAFF. Combining the CDR3 with reference TRBV19 and TRBJ1-1 gives the whole variable domain DGGITQSPKYLFRKEGQNVTLSCEQNLNHDAMYWYRQDPGQGLRLIYYSQIVNDFQKGDIAEGYSVSREKKESFPLTVTSAQKNPTAFYLCASEGRVAEAFFGQGTRLTVV.